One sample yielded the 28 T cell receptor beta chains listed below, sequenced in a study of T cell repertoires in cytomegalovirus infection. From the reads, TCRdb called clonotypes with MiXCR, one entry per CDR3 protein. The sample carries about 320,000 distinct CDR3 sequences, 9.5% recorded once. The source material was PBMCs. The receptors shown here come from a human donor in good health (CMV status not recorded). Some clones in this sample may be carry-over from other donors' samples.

Written as DNA, the CDR3 is TGTGCCAGCAACGTACCGGGCCTCCACACTGAAGCTTTCTTT. Its translation: CASNVPGLHTEAFF. This rearrangement joins TRBV28 to TRBJ1-1; D is unclear. The CDR3 contains 14 residues. CDR1 and CDR2 (germline): MDHEN, SYDVKM. V lost 7 bases and J lost 3, with 15 bases in between.

The CDR3 nucleotides are TGTGCCAGCAGCCAGACAGGGAGCGCAAAAGAGACCCAGTACTTC. This translates into CASSQTGSAKETQYF. This sequence joins TRBV7-9 and TRBJ2-5; TRBD1 matches 7 bases. V trimming: 5 bases; J trimming: 3 bases; junction bases outside the gene matches: 9. The germline CDR1 and CDR2 sequences are SEHNR and FQNEAQ (reference sequence). The CDR3 consists of 15 residues.

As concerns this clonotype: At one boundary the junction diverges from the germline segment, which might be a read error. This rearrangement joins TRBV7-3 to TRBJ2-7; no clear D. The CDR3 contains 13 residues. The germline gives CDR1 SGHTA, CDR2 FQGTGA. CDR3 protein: CASSSDGPYEKYF. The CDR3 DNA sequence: TGTGCCAGCAGCTCCGACGGACCCTACGAGAAGTACTTC. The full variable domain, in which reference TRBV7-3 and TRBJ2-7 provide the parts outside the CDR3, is GAGVSQTPSNKVTEKGKYVELRCDPISGHTALYWYRQSLGQGPEFLIYFQGTGAADDSGLPNDRFFAVRPEGSVSTLKIQRTERGDSAVYLCASSSDGPYEKYFGPGTRLTVT.

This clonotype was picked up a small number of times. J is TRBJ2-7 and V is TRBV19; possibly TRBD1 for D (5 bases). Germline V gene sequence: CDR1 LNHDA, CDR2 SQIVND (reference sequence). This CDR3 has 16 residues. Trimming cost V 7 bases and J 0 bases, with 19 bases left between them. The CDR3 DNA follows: TGTGCCAGTACCCCCAGGGCGGCTTCCGTCTCCTACGAGCAGTACTTC. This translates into CASTPRAASVSYEQYF.

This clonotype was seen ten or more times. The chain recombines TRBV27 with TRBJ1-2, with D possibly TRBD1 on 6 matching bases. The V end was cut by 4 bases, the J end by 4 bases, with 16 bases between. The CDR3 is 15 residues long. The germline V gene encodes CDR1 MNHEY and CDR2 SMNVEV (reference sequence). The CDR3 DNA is TGTGCCAGCAGTTCCGAGAGAGACAGGCCCTATGGCTACACCTTC. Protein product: CASSSERDRPYGYTF.

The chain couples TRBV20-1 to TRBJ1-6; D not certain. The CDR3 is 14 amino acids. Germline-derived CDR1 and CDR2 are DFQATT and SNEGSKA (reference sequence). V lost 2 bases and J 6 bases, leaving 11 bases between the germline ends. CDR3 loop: CSARKDYSNSPLHF. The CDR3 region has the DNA TGCAGTGCTAGAAAGGACTATAGTAATTCACCCCTCCACTTT.

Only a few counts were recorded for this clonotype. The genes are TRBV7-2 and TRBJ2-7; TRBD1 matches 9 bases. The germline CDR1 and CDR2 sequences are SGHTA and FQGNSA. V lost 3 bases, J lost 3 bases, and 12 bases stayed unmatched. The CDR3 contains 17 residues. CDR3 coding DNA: TGTGCCAGCAGCTTCAACCCGACCGGGACAGGGTACTACGAGCAGTACTTC. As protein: CASSFNPTGTGYYEQYF.

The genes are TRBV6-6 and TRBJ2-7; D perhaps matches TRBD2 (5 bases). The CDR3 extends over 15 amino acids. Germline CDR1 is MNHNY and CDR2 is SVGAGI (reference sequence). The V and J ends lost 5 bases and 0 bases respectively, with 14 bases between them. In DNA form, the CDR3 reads TGTGCCAGCAGTCTCACTAGACAAAACTCCTACGAGCAGTACTTC. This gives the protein CASSLTRQNSYEQYF.

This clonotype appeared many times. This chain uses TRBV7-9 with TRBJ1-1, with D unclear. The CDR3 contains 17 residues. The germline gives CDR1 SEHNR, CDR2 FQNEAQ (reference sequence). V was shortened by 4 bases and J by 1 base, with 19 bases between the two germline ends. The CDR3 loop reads CASSSSILTQRNTEAFF. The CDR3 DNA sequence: TGTGCCAGCAGCTCTTCCATTCTGACACAGCGGAACACTGAAGCTTTCTTT.

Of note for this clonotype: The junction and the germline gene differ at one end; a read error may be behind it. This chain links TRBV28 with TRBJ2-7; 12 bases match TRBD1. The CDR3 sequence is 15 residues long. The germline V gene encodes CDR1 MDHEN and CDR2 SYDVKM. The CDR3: CASSATGTGGYEQNF. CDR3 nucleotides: TGTGCCAGCAGTGCAACCGGGACAGGGGGCTACGAGCAGAACTTC.

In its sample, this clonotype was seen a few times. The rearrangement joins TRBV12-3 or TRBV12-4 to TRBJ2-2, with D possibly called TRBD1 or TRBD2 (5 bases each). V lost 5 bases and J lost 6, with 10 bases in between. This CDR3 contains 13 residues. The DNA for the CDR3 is TGTGCCAGCAGTGCGTGGGGGTCCGGGGAGCTGTTTTTT. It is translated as CASSAWGSGELFF.

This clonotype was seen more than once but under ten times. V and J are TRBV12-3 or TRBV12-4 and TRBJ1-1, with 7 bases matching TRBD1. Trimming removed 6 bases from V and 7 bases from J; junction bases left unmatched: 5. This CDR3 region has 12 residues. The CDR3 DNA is TGTGCCAGCAGCCCACAGGGGTTTGAAGCTTTCTTT. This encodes CASSPQGFEAFF.

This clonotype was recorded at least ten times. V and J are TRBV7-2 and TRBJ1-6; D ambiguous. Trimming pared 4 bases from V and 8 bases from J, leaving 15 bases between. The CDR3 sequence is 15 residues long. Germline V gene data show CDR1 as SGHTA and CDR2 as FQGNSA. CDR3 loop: CASSSFNTGHSPLHF. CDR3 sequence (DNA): TGTGCCAGCAGCTCCTTTAACACCGGTCATTCACCCCTCCACTTT.

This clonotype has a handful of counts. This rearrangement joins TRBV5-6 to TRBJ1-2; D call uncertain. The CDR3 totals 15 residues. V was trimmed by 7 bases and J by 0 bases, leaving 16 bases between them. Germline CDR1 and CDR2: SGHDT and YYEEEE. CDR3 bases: TGTGCCAGCCAGGCTACGGTCGGGCCTAACTATGGCTACACCTTC. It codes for CASQATVGPNYGYTF. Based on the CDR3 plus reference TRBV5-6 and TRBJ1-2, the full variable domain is DAGVTQSPTHLIKTRGQQVTLRCSPKSGHDTVSWYQQALGQGPQFIFQYYEEEERQRGNFPDRFSGHQFPNYSSELNVNALLLGDSALYLCASQATVGPNYGYTFGSGTRLTVV.

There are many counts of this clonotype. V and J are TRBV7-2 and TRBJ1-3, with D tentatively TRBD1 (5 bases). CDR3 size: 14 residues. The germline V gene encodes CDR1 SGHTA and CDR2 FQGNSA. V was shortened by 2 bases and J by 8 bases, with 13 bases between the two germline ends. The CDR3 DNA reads TGTGCCAGCAGCTTACAGGGCCCCTTAGACACCATATATTTT. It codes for CASSLQGPLDTIYF.

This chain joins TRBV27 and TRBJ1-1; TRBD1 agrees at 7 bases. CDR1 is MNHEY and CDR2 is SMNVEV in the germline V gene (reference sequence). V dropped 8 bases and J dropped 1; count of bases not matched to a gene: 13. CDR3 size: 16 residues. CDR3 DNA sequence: TGTGCCAGCCGTCCGTGGGCGGGACAGACGAACACTGAAGCTTTCTTT. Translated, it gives CASRPWAGQTNTEAFF.

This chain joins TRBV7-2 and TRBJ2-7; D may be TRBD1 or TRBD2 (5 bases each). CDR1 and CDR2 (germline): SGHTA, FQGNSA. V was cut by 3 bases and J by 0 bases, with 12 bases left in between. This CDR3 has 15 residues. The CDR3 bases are TGTGCCAGCAGCTTTTCCGGGGCCAGCTCCTACGAGCAGTACTTC. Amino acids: CASSFSGASSYEQYF.

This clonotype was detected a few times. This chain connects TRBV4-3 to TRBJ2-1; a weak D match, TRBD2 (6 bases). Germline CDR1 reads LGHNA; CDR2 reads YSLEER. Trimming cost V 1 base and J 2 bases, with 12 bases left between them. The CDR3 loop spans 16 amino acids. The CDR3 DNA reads TGCGCCAGCAGCCAAGCCTCCGGGGGTACCTACAATGAGCAGTTCTTC. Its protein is CASSQASGGTYNEQFF.

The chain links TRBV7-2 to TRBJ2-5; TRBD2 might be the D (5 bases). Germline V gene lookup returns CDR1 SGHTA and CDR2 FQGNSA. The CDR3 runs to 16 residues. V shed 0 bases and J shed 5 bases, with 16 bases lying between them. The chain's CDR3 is CASSLAGNTPGETQYF. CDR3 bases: TGTGCCAGCAGCTTAGCGGGAAACACCCCGGGGGAGACCCAGTACTTC. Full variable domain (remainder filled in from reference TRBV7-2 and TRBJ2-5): GAGVSQSPSNKVTEKGKDVELRCDPISGHTALYWYRQSLGQGLEFLIYFQGNSAPDKSGLPSDRFSAERTGGSVSTLTIQRTQQEDSAVYLCASSLAGNTPGETQYFGPGTRLLVL.

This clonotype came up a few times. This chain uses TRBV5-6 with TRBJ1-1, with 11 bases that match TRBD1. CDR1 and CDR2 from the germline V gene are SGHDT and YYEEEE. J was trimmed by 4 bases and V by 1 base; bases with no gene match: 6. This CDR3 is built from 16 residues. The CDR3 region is CASSLWTGGLVTEAFF. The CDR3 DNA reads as TGTGCCAGCAGCTTGTGGACAGGGGGCTTAGTCACTGAAGCTTTCTTT.

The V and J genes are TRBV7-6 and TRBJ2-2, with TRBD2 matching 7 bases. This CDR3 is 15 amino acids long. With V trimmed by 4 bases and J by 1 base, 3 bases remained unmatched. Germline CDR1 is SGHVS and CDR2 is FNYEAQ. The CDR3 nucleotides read TGTGCCAGCAGCTCCCTAGCGGTGAACACCGGGGAGCTGTTTTTT. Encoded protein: CASSSLAVNTGELFF.

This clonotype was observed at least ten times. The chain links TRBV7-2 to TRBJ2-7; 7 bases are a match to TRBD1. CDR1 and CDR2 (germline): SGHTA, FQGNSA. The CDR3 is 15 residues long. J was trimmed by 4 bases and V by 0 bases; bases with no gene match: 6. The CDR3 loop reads CASSLAGQIAYEQYF. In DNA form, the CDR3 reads TGTGCCAGCAGCTTAGCGGGACAGATCGCGTACGAGCAGTACTTC.

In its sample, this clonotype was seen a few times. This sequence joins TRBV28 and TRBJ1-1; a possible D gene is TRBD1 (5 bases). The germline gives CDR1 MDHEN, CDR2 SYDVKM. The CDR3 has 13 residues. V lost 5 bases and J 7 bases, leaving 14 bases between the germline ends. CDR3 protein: CASSTPGRNEAFF. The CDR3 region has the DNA TGTGCCAGCAGTACCCCGGGGCGGAATGAAGCTTTCTTT.

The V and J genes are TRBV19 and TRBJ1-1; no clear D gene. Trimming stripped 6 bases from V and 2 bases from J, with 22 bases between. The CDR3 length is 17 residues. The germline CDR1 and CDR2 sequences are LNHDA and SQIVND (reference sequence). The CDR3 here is CASSGIGRRETNTEAFF. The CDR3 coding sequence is TGTGCCAGTAGCGGTATTGGGAGACGGGAGACAAACACTGAAGCTTTCTTT. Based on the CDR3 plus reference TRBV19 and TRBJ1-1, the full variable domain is DGGITQSPKYLFRKEGQNVTLSCEQNLNHDAMYWYRQDPGQGLRLIYYSQIVNDFQKGDIAEGYSVSREKKESFPLTVTSAQKNPTAFYLCASSGIGRRETNTEAFFGQGTRLTVV.

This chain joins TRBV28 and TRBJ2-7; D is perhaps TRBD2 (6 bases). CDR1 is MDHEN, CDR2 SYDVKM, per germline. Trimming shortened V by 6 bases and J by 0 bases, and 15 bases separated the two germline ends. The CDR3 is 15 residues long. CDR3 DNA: TGTGCCAGCAGACCGGGACTCTTAACCTCCTACGAGCAGTACTTC. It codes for CASRPGLLTSYEQYF.

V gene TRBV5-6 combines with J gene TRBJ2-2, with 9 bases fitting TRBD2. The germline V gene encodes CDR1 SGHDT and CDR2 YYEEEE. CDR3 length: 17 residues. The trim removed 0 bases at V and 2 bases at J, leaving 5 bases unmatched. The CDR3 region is CASSLGPTSGNTGELFF. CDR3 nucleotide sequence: TGTGCCAGCAGCTTGGGACCGACTAGCGGCAACACCGGGGAGCTGTTTTTT.

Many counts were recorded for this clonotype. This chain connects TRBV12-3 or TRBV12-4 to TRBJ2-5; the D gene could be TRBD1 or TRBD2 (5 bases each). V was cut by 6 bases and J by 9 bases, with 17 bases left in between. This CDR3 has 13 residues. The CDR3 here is CASRRGATLAQYF. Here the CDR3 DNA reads TGTGCCAGCAGGAGAGGGGCCACCTTGGCCCAGTACTTC.

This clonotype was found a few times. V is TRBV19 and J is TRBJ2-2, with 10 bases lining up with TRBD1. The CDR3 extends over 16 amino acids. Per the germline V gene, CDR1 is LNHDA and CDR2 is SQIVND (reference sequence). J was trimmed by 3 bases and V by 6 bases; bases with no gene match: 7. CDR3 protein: CASRRQGALDTGELFF. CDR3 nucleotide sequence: TGTGCCAGTAGGCGACAGGGGGCATTGGACACCGGGGAGCTGTTTTTT.